The present T cell receptor beta chain was sequenced within a study of cytomegalovirus exposure and HLA in healthy donors. Here immunoSEQ multiplex PCR was the method, and the copy in TCRdb shows in-frame clones only, minus some. The data contain some 120,000 clones, 90% to 95% of them singletons. This CDR3 comprises 14 residues. Germline V gene lookup returns CDR1 SGHRS and CDR2 YFSETQ. Trimming removed 3 bases at V and 6 bases at J, with 12 bases between. The sequence was collected from a woman between 18 and 29 years old in good health and CMV-seronegative. The rearrangement uses TRBV5-1 and TRBJ2-2; D unclear. The sample taken for sequencing was PBMCs. The CDR3 DNA follows: TGCGCCAGCAGCTCCCGGAGTGTTCCCGGGGAGCTGTTTTTT. Protein: CASSSRSVPGELFF.